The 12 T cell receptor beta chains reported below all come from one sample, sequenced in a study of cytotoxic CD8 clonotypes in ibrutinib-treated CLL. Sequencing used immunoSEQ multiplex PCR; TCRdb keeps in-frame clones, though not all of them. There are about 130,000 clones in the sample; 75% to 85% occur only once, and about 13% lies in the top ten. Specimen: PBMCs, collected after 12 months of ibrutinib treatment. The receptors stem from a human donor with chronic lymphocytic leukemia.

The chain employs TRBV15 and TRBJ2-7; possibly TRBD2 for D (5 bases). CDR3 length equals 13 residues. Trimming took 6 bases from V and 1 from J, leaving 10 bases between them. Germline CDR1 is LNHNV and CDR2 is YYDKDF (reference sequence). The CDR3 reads CATRLSGSYEQYF. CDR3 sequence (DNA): TGTGCCACCAGACTGAGCGGTTCCTACGAGCAGTACTTC.

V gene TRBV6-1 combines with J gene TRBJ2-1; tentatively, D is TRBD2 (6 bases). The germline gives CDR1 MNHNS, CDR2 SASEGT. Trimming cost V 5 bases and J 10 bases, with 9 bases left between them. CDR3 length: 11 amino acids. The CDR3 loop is CASSSGVEQFF. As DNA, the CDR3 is TGTGCCAGCAGTTCGGGGGTAGAGCAGTTCTTC.

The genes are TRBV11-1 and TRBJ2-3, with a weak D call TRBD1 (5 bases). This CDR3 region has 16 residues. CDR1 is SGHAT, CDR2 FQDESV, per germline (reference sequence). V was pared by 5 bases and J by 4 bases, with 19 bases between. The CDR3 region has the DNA TGTGCCAGCAGCGAACCGAAGGTGGGGCACGCAGATACGCAGTATTTT. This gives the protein CASSEPKVGHADTQYF.

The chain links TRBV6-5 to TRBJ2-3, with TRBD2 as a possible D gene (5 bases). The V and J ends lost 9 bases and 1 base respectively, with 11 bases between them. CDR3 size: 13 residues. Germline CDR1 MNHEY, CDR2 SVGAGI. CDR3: CASRPGGTDTQYF. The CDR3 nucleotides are TGTGCCAGTAGACCCGGGGGCACAGATACGCAGTATTTT.

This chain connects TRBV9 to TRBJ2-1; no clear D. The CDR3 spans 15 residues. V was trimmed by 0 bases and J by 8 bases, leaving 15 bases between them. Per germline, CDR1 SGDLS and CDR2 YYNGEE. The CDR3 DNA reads TGTGCCAGCAGCGTAGTGGTCGGACCGGTGGATGAGCAGTTCTTC. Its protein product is CASSVVVGPVDEQFF.

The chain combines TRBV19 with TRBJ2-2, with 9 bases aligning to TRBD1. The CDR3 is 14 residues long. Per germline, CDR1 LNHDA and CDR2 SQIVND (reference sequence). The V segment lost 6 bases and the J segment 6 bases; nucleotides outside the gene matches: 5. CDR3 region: CASSRDRVPGELFF. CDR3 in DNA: TGTGCCAGTAGCCGGGACAGGGTCCCCGGGGAGCTGTTTTTT.

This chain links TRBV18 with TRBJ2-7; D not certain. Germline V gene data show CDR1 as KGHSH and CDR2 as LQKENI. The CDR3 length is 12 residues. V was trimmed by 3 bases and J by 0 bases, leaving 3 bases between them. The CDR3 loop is CASSPDSYEQYF. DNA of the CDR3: TGTGCCAGCTCACCGGACTCCTACGAGCAGTACTTC.

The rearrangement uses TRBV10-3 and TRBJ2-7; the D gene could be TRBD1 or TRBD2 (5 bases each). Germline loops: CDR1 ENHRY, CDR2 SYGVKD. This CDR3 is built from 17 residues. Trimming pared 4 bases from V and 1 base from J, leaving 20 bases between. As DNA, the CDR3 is TGTGCCATCAGTGCAGTTTTAGGGACGGCGGAATCCTACGAGCAGTACTTC. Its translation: CAISAVLGTAESYEQYF.

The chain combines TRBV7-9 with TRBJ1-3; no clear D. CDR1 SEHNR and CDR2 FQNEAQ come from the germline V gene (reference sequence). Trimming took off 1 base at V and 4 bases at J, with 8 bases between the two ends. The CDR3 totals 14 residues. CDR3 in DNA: TGTGCCAGCAGCTTAGGCGTGTCAGGAAACACCATATATTTT. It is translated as CASSLGVSGNTIYF.

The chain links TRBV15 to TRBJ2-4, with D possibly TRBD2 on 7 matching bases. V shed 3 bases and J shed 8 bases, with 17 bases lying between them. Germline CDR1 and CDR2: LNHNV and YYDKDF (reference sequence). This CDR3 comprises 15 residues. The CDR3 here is CATSRGGYWTDIQYF. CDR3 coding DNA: TGTGCCACCAGCAGGGGGGGGTATTGGACAGACATTCAGTACTTC.

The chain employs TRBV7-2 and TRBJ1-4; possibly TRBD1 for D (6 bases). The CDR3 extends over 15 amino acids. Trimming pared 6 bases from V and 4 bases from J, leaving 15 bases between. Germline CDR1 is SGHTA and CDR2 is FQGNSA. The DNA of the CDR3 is TGTGCCAGCAGAAAAACAGGGCTAGGTAATGAAAAACTGTTTTTT. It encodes CASRKTGLGNEKLFF.

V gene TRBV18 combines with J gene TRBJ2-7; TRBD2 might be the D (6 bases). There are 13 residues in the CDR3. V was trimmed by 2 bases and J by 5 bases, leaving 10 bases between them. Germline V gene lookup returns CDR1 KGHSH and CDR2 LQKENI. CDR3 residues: CASSPGWRDEQYF. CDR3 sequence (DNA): TGTGCCAGCTCACCAGGCTGGAGGGACGAGCAGTACTTC.